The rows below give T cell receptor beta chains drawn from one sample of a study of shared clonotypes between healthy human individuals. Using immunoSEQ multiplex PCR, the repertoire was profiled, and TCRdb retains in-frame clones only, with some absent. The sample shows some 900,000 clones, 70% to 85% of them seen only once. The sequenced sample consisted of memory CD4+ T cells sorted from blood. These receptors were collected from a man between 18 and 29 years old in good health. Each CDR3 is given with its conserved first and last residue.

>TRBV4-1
CASSRAGLLGYEQYF
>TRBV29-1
CSVGQPNQPQHF
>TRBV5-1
CASSAYGEKLFF
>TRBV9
CASRGTGNTGELFF
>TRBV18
CASSPTVGGTAYNSPLHF
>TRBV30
CAWSPRLGGGNQPQHF
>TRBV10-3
CAISDPGQGGNTIYF
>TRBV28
CATSPGQYEQYF
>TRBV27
CASSPNPSDRSYGYTF
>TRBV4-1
CASSQDRFSYEQYF
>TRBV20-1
CSASRDLF
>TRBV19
CASTRQGTSTDTQYF
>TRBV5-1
CASSLDRAGGSPLHF
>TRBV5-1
CASSAGDITGELFF
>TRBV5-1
CASSKGTAPEKLFF
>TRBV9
CASSVQGRRGEYEQYF
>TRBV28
CASSLLYSNQPQHF
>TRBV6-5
CASRPDSSYEQYF
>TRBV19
CASSFDSPTSSYEQYF
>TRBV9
CASSVIENTGELFF
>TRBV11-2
CASSLRQGASSIYF
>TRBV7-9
CASSALTGSGGYTF
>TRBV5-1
CASSGYRGQGEQYF
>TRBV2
CASSEDFGSSFPIYF
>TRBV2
CASAGSIRTGELFF
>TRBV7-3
CASSFHTSGLSTDTQYF
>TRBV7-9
CASSFSYEQFF
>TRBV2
CASSGQGRGTEAFF
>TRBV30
CAWSVAYEQYF
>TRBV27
CASSFASGTGVKEKLFF
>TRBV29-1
CSASSTGDGYGYTF
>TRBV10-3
CAISDLGQGNTEAFF
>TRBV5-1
CASSRSTGVETQYF
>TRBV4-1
CASSQGALGLAMSEQFF
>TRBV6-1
CASWGGGNQPQHF
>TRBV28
CASSPPTYRATEAFF
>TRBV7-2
CASSGPLSTDTQYF
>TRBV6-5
CASSYKWTGYYEQYF
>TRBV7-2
CASSLGERAYEQYF
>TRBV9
CASSIAGGPYNEQFF
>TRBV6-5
CASSNGLAGGSQYF